One sample yielded the 22 T cell receptor beta chains listed below, sequenced in a study of CD8+ T cells in alopecia areata. The treatment was: oral pan-JAK inhibitor, 5-10 mg twice daily. Once RNA had been extracted, it was reverse transcribed into cDNA to act as the sequencing template. Repertoires were generated with immunoSEQ multiplex PCR, while TCRdb's copy carries only in-frame clones and drops some. The data show 150,000 to 200,000 clones, roughly 70% seen once. The sample consisted of CD4+ T cells sorted from blood, taken between weeks 47 and 50, from a patient treated with tofacitinib. The receptors here all came from a human donor with alopecia areata.

The rearrangement links TRBV9 to TRBJ2-2; 7 nucleotides match TRBD1. Germline-derived CDR1 and CDR2 are SGDLS and YYNGEE. CDR3 size: 16 residues. After removal of 5 bases from V and 0 bases from J, the junction contained 7 bases not matched to a gene. The CDR3 region has the DNA TGTGCCAGCAGAGCAACCGGGACAGCGAACACCGGGGAGCTGTTTTTT. This sequence encodes CASRATGTANTGELFF.

This clone showed up just a few times. The genes are TRBV10-1 and TRBJ2-5, with a tentative D call TRBD2 (6 bases). Looked up from germline, CDR1 is WNHNN and CDR2 is SYGVQD (reference sequence). The CDR3 has 13 residues. Trimming took 10 bases from V and 2 from J, leaving 14 bases between them. The CDR3: CATSRDLQETQYF. The CDR3 DNA reads TGCGCCACCTCCCGGGACTTACAAGAGACCCAGTACTTC.

This clone was observed a single time. The chain employs TRBV11-2 and TRBJ1-1; the match to TRBD1 covers 9 bases. Germline values: CDR1 SGHAT, CDR2 FQNNGV. The J segment lost 1 base and the V segment lost 3 bases, leaving 6 bases of the junction unmatched. The CDR3 loop spans 16 amino acids. For the CDR3, the DNA is TGTGCCAGCAGCTTCATAACACAGGGGGCGAACACTGAAGCTTTCTTT. Residues: CASSFITQGANTEAFF. Filled out from reference TRBV11-2 and TRBJ1-1, the complete variable domain reads EAGVAQSPRYKIIEKRQSVAFWCNPISGHATLYWYQQILGQGPKLLIQFQNNGVVDDSQLPKDRFSAERLKGVDSTLKIQPAKLEDSAVYLCASSFITQGANTEAFFGQGTRLTVV.

The chain couples TRBV27 to TRBJ2-1; TRBD1 agrees at 7 bases. The CDR3 sequence is 15 residues long. The J segment lost 2 bases and the V segment lost 5 bases, leaving 6 bases of the junction unmatched. Germline V gives CDR1 MNHEY, CDR2 SMNVEV (reference sequence). The CDR3 region is CASSARQGPYNEQFF. For the CDR3, the DNA is TGTGCCAGCAGTGCCCGACAGGGACCCTACAATGAGCAGTTCTTC.

This clone showed up just once. The CDR3: CASSSTRTTGGNYGYTF. For the CDR3, the DNA is TGTGCCAGCAGCTCCACTCGGACAACTGGGGGTAACTATGGCTACACCTTC. The chain combines TRBV27 with TRBJ1-2, with D perhaps TRBD1 (5 bases). This CDR3 spans 17 amino acids. Germline V lookup: CDR1 MNHEY, CDR2 SMNVEV (reference sequence). V was shortened by 6 bases and J by 1 base, with 21 bases between the two germline ends.

The rearrangement uses TRBV28 and TRBJ2-5; TRBD2 aligns across 15 bases. Germline CDR1 reads MDHEN; CDR2 reads SYDVKM. The CDR3 has 18 amino acids. The V and J ends lost 3 bases and 2 bases, in that order; junction bases with no gene match: 7. The CDR3 here is CASSFEGLAGGTQETQYF. The CDR3 coding sequence is TGTGCCAGCAGTTTCGAGGGACTAGCGGGGGGTACACAAGAGACCCAGTACTTC.

Only one count was recorded for this clone. The junction departs from the called germline gene at one end, perhaps through a read error. The chain has TRBV30 and TRBJ2-1; TRBD2 matches 12 bases. This CDR3 has 15 residues. Per germline, CDR1 GTSNPN and CDR2 SVGIG (reference sequence). CDR3 region: CAWEVPGLAGPWGIF. CDR3 nucleotides: TGTGCCTGGGAAGTGCCGGGACTAGCGGGTCCATGGGGGATCTTC.

This clone occurred a few times. This rearrangement joins TRBV29-1 to TRBJ2-5; 8 nucleotides match TRBD1. CDR1 and CDR2 from the germline V gene are SQVTM and ANQGSEA. The CDR3 loop spans 14 amino acids. Germline trimming cut 7 bases from V and 4 bases from J; bases unmatched to any gene: 11. The CDR3 loop reads CSALTGVRGETQYF. CDR3 in DNA: TGCAGCGCACTGACAGGGGTCCGGGGAGAGACCCAGTACTTC.

The J gene is TRBJ1-3, the V gene TRBV5-1; possibly TRBD1 for D (5 bases). V lost 0 bases to trimming and J lost 0 bases, with 19 bases between them. This CDR3 spans 19 amino acids. The germline V gene encodes CDR1 SGHRS and CDR2 YFSETQ. The CDR3 nucleotides read TGCGCCAGCAGCTTGGAGCCGGGGACTACCGACTCCTCTGGAAACACCATATATTTT. It translates to CASSLEPGTTDSSGNTIYF.

The chain couples TRBV30 to TRBJ1-2; weak D call: TRBD1 (6 bases). Germline CDR1 reads GTSNPN; CDR2 reads SVGIG (reference sequence). The CDR3 sequence is 15 residues long. Trimming removed 0 bases at V and 9 bases at J, with 20 bases between. The CDR3 DNA is TGTGCCTGGAGTGTACGCAGACAGGATCTATATAGCTACACCTTC. Protein sequence: CAWSVRRQDLYSYTF.

This sequence joins TRBV5-1 and TRBJ2-1, with D possibly being TRBD1 (6 bases). Trimming cost V 4 bases and J 7 bases, with 12 bases left between them. CDR1 and CDR2 from the germline V gene are SGHRS and YFSETQ. The CDR3 sequence is 13 residues long. The CDR3 sequence: CASSRRTDNEQFF. The DNA for the CDR3 is TGCGCCAGCAGCAGACGGACAGATAATGAGCAGTTCTTC.

The V gene is TRBV18, the J gene TRBJ2-1; 7 bases fit TRBD1. This CDR3 comprises 14 residues. CDR1 and CDR2 from the germline V gene are KGHSH and LQKENI. V shed 6 bases, J shed 2 bases, and the junction held 4 bases outside the gene matches. The CDR3 region is CASSDRVTYNEQFF. In nucleotides, the CDR3 is TGTGCCAGCTCCGACAGGGTGACCTACAATGAGCAGTTCTTC.

To note about this clone: The same CDR3 also results from other DNA sequences found in this sample. The chain joins TRBV5-1 to TRBJ2-3; D not resolved. The ends were cut back, 1 base at V and 9 bases at J, with 6 bases in the middle. This CDR3 region has 11 residues. Looked up from germline, CDR1 is SGHRS and CDR2 is YFSETQ. The CDR3, as DNA: TGCGCCAGCAGCTTGTATGGGACGCAGTATTTT. It encodes CASSLYGTQYF. Supplemented by reference TRBV5-1 and TRBJ2-3, the full variable domain reads KAGVTQTPRYLIKTRGQQVTLSCSPISGHRSVSWYQQTPGQGLQFLFEYFSETQRNKGNFPGRFSGRQFSNSRSEMNVSTLELGDSALYLCASSLYGTQYFGPGTRLTVL.

The chain joins TRBV5-1 to TRBJ2-1, with no clear D. The V gene lost 4 bases and the J gene lost 6 bases, with 8 bases spanning the gap. The CDR3 totals 12 residues. Germline lookup yields CDR1 SGHRS and CDR2 YFSETQ. The CDR3 loop reads CASSPSFNEQFF. The CDR3 coding sequence is TGCGCCAGCAGCCCCTCTTTCAATGAGCAGTTCTTC.

Remarks on this clone: The sample contains more than one DNA sequence encoding this CDR3. The rearrangement joins TRBV28 to TRBJ1-5; possibly TRBD1 for D (6 bases). This CDR3 has 13 residues. Per germline, CDR1 MDHEN and CDR2 SYDVKM. Trimming took off 6 bases at V and 6 bases at J, with 12 bases between the two ends. For the CDR3, the DNA is TGTGCCAGCAGCCTAGGGGGTTCTCAGCCCCAGCATTTT. Its translation: CASSLGGSQPQHF.

This clone was seen only a few times. The J gene is TRBJ1-5, the V gene TRBV29-1; D is unclear. Germline CDR1 and CDR2: SQVTM and ANQGSEA. The CDR3 runs 13 residues. V was shortened by 5 bases and J by 2 bases, with 10 bases between the two germline ends. CDR3 coding DNA: TGCAGCGTTCTGGAGGGCGGCAATCAGCCCCAGCATTTT. The encoded protein is CSVLEGGNQPQHF.

This sequence joins TRBV29-1 and TRBJ2-1; 10 nucleotides align to TRBD1. Germline CDR1 reads SQVTM; CDR2 reads ANQGSEA. V was pared by 2 bases and J by 7 bases, with 2 bases of the junction left unmatched. The length of the CDR3 is 13 residues. The DNA for the CDR3 is TGCAGCGTTGAACAGGACAGGGGGAATGAGCAGTTCTTC. As protein: CSVEQDRGNEQFF.

This clone occurred a few times. The gene calls are TRBV7-9 and TRBJ1-2; maybe TRBD1 (5 bases). Trimming took off 8 bases at V and 5 bases at J, with 12 bases between the two ends. Germline-derived CDR1 and CDR2 are SEHNR and FQNEAQ (reference sequence). The CDR3 totals 12 residues. The CDR3 region has the DNA TGTGCCAGCGGACCCGGGGGTTATGGCTACACCTTC. It is translated as CASGPGGYGYTF.

J is TRBJ2-1 and V is TRBV30; the D gene could be TRBD1 or TRBD2 (5 bases each). V lost 8 bases and J 8 bases, leaving 16 bases between the germline ends. This CDR3 comprises 12 residues. CDR1 is GTSNPN and CDR2 is SVGIG in the germline V gene (reference sequence). In DNA form, the CDR3 reads TGTGCCGCCCGAGGGTGGGGCGATGAGCAGTTCTTC. The encoded protein is CAARGWGDEQFF.

Concerning this clone: Compared with germline, one end of the junction differs, possibly owing to a read error. This rearrangement joins TRBV27 to TRBJ2-3, with 11 bases matching TRBD2. The CDR3 has 13 residues. Germline CDR1 is MNHEY and CDR2 is SMNVEV (reference sequence). DNA of the CDR3: TGTGCCAGCAGCCTTGGCCCACTAGCGGGGGCCTCTTTT. This codes for CASSLGPLAGASF.

A few counts support this clone. The CDR3 loop is CSVETQGNTDTQYF. The CDR3 nucleotides are TGCAGCGTTGAAACGCAGGGAAACACAGATACGCAGTATTTT. V gene TRBV29-1 combines with J gene TRBJ2-3; possibly TRBD1 for D (5 bases). CDR3 size: 14 residues. V was pared by 2 bases and J by 2 bases, with 11 bases between. The germline gives CDR1 SQVTM, CDR2 ANQGSEA.

This clone was counted only a few times. The J gene is TRBJ1-1, the V gene TRBV6-1; D uncertain. The CDR3 is 13 residues long. CDR1 and CDR2 (germline): MNHNS, SASEGT. Trimming removed 7 bases at V and 4 bases at J, with 13 bases between. DNA for the CDR3: TGTGCCAGCAAAGGGTCTGGGCTCACTGAAGCTTTCTTT. It encodes CASKGSGLTEAFF.